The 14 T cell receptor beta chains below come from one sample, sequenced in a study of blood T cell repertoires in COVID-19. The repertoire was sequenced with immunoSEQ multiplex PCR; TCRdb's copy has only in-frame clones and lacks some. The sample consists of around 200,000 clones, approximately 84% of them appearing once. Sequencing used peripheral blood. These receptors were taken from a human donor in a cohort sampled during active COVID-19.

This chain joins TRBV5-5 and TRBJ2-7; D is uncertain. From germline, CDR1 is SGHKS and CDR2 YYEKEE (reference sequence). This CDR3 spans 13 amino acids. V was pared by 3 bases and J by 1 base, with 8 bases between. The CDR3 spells CASSSPMSYEQYF. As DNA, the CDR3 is TGTGCCAGCAGCTCCCCAATGTCCTACGAGCAGTACTTC.

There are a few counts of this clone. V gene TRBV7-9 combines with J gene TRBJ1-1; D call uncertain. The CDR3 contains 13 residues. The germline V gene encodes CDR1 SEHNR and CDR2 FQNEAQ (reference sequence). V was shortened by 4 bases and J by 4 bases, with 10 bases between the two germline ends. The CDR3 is CASSSWPGTEAFF. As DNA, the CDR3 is TGTGCCAGCAGCTCCTGGCCTGGCACTGAAGCTTTCTTT.

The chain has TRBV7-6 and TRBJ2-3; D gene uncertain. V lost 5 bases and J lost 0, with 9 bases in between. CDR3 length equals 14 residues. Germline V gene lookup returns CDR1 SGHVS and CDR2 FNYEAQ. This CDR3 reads CASSPVSSTDTQYF. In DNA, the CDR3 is TGTGCCAGCAGCCCGGTTTCTAGCACAGATACGCAGTATTTT.

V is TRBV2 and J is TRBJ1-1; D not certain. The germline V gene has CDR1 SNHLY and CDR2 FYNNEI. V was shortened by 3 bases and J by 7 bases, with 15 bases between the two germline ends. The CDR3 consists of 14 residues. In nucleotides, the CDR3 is TGTGCCAGCAGTGAGAGTCGAGCAGGCCTTGAAGCTTTCTTT. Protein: CASSESRAGLEAFF.

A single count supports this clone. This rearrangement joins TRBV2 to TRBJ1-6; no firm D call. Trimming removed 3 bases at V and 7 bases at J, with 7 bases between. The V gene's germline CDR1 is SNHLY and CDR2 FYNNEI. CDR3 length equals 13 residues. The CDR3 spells CASSETRNSPLHF. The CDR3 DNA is TGTGCCAGCAGTGAGACCAGGAATTCACCCCTCCACTTT.

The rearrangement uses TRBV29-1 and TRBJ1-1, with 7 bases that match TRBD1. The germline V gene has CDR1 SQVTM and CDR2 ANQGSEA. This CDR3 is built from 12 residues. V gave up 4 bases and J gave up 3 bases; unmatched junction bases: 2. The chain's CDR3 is CSVGQGDTEAFF. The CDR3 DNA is TGCAGCGTTGGGCAGGGGGACACTGAAGCTTTCTTT.

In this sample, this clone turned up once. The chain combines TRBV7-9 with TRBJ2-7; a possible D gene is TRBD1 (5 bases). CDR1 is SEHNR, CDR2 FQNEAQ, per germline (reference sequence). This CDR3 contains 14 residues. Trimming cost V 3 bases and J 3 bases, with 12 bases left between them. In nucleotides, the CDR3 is TGTGCCAGCAGCTTGGCAACAGGAAACTACGAGCAGTACTTC. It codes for CASSLATGNYEQYF.

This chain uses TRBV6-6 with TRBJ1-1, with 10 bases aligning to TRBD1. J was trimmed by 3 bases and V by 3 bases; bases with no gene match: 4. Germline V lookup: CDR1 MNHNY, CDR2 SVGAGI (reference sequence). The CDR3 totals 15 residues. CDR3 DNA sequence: TGTGCCAGCAGTTATGGGACAGGGGTGGACACTGAAGCTTTCTTT. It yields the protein CASSYGTGVDTEAFF.

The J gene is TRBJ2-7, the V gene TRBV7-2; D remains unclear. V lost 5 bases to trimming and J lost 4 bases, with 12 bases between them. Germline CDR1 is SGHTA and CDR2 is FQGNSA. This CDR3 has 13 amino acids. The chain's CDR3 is CASSRRRNYEQYF. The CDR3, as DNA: TGTGCCAGCAGCCGCAGGCGAAATTACGAGCAGTACTTC.

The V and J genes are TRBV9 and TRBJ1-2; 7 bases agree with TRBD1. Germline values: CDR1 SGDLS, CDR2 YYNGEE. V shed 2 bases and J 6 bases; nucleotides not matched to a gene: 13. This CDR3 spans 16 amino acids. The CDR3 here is CASSVTGTFIPDGYTF. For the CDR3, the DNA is TGTGCCAGCAGCGTGACAGGGACCTTTATTCCGGATGGCTACACCTTC.

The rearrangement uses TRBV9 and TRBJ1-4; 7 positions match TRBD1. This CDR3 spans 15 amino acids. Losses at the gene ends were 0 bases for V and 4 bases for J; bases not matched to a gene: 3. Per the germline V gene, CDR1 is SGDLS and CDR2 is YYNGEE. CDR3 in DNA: TGTGCCAGCAGCGTAGCTGGGGACAGTAATGAAAAACTGTTTTTT. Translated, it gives CASSVAGDSNEKLFF.

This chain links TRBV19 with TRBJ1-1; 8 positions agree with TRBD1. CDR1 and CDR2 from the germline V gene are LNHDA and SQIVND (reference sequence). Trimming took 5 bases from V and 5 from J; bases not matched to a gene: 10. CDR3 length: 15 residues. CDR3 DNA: TGTGCCAGTAGTGTCGTCAGGGGGCTGGGGACTGAAGCTTTCTTT. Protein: CASSVVRGLGTEAFF. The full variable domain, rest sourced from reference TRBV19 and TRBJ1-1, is DGGITQSPKYLFRKEGQNVTLSCEQNLNHDAMYWYRQDPGQGLRLIYYSQIVNDFQKGDIAEGYSVSREKKESFPLTVTSAQKNPTAFYLCASSVVRGLGTEAFFGQGTRLTVV.

The chain's CDR3 is CASTIPTGAYEQYF. The CDR3 DNA reads TGTGCCAGCACCATACCGACAGGGGCTTACGAGCAGTACTTC. The V and J genes are TRBV6-5 and TRBJ2-7; 8 bases are shared with TRBD1. Germline V gives CDR1 MNHEY, CDR2 SVGAGI. The ends lost 7 bases at V and 4 bases at J; junction bases unmatched: 9. The CDR3 spans 14 residues.

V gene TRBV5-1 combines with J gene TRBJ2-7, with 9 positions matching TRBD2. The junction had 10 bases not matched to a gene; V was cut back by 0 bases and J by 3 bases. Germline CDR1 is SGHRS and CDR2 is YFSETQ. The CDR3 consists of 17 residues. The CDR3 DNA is TGCGCCAGCAGCTTGGCCAGGCAGCGGGGGGAACGCTACGAGCAGTACTTC. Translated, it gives CASSLARQRGERYEQYF.